The 21 T cell receptor beta chains listed next were all sequenced from one sample in a study of cytomegalovirus exposure and HLA in healthy donors. The primer mix had 60 Vbeta and 13 Jbeta primers. The method was immunoSEQ multiplex PCR; TCRdb's version includes in-frame clones alone and lacks a portion of them. The table includes about 110,000 clones, 65% to 85% detected once. The specimen sequenced was PBMCs. Receptors originate from a man younger than 35 in good health and CMV-seronegative.

In regard to this clone: The junction differs from germline at one of its ends, possibly a read error. The chain couples TRBV7-6 to TRBJ2-7, with TRBD2 matching 8 bases. Germline V gives CDR1 SGHVS, CDR2 FNYEAQ. CDR3 size: 18 residues. The CDR3 DNA reads as TGTGCCAACAGCTTAGAACCCGCTATGCGGGACGGGACTAGAGTGCAGTACTTC. It codes for CANSLEPAMRDGTRVQYF.

The V call is TRBV6-6, the J call TRBJ1-1; D uncertain. The CDR3 is made up of 14 amino acids. CDR1 and CDR2 (germline): MNHNY, SVGAGI (reference sequence). The V end lost 1 base, the J end lost 4 bases, and 10 bases lay between the germline ends. Here the CDR3 DNA reads TGTGCCAGCAGTTACTACCCGGCGGGCACTGAAGCTTTCTTT. It codes for CASSYYPAGTEAFF.

The chain employs TRBV12-5 and TRBJ2-5, with D perhaps TRBD1 (6 bases). Germline CDR1 reads LGHNT; CDR2 reads FRNRAP. V gave up 3 bases and J gave up 4 bases, with 9 bases separating them. The CDR3 loop spans 13 amino acids. As DNA, the CDR3 is TGTGCTAGTGGTTTCAGCAGGGGAGAGACCCAGTACTTC. Its translation: CASGFSRGETQYF.

V is TRBV10-1 and J is TRBJ2-5; D gene uncertain. The CDR3 consists of 15 residues. V lost 6 bases to trimming and J lost 4 bases, with 18 bases between them. Germline V gene data show CDR1 as WNHNN and CDR2 as SYGVQD (reference sequence). The CDR3 spells CASSDNDPSIETQYF. The DNA for the CDR3 is TGCGCCAGCAGCGACAATGACCCGTCAATAGAGACCCAGTACTTC.

The chain carries TRBV11-2 and TRBJ1-5; no firm D call. This CDR3 is built from 14 residues. V dropped 5 bases and J dropped 2 bases, with 10 bases sitting between them. The germline CDR1 and CDR2 sequences are SGHAT and FQNNGV. In nucleotides, the CDR3 is TGTGCCAGCAGCCTAGGCAGTGGCAATCAGCCCCAGCATTTT. Its protein product is CASSLGSGNQPQHF.

This clone was counted a few times. J is TRBJ1-5 and V is TRBV2, with 8 nucleotides matching TRBD1. Germline lookup yields CDR1 SNHLY and CDR2 FYNNEI. V dropped 10 bases and J dropped 1; count of bases not matched to a gene: 9. The CDR3 runs 15 residues. CDR3 amino acids: CATRPQGASNQPQHF. CDR3 sequence (DNA): TGTGCCACTCGTCCGCAGGGGGCGAGCAATCAGCCCCAGCATTTT.

The table lists this clone with a few counts. This rearrangement joins TRBV27 to TRBJ1-1; 8 nucleotides agree with TRBD1. Germline V gene sequence: CDR1 MNHEY, CDR2 SMNVEV (reference sequence). V trimming: 10 bases; J trimming: 12 bases; junction bases outside the gene matches: 7. This CDR3 spans 10 amino acids. This CDR3 reads CANLDRDPFF. In DNA, the CDR3 is TGTGCCAACCTGGACAGGGATCCTTTCTTT.

The rearrangement uses TRBV11-2 and TRBJ2-3, with 8 positions matching TRBD2. CDR3 length: 18 amino acids. The junction had 11 bases not matched to a gene; V was cut back by 1 base and J by 2 bases. Germline V gene lookup returns CDR1 SGHAT and CDR2 FQNNGV. CDR3 nucleotide sequence: TGTGCCAGCAGCTTAGGGATCGGGGGCGGGGGGAACACAGATACGCAGTATTTT. Protein: CASSLGIGGGGNTDTQYF.

By frequency in the sample, this clone is medium-sized. The gene calls are TRBV6-1 and TRBJ2-7; 8 bases are a match to TRBD1. V lost 3 bases to trimming and J lost 2 bases; unmatched junction nucleotides: 6. The length of the CDR3 is 15 residues. From germline, CDR1 is MNHNS and CDR2 SASEGT. CDR3 in DNA: TGTGCCAGCAGTGATGAGGCAGGGGGCCCCTACGAGCAGTACTTC. This codes for CASSDEAGGPYEQYF.

This chain links TRBV27 with TRBJ1-2; the D gene is possibly TRBD1 (6 bases). The germline V gene has CDR1 MNHEY and CDR2 SMNVEV (reference sequence). V was cut by 6 bases and J by 6 bases, with 17 bases left in between. The CDR3 runs 14 residues. CDR3 sequence reads: CASRPRGGGDGYTF. CDR3 bases: TGTGCCAGCAGGCCTCGGGGAGGGGGTGATGGCTACACCTTC.

The chain recombines TRBV19 with TRBJ1-4; 7 nucleotides align to TRBD1. In germline, CDR1 is LNHDA, CDR2 SQIVND (reference sequence). This CDR3 region has 15 residues. J lost 10 bases, V lost 5 bases, and 13 bases had no gene match. The CDR3 protein is CASSPRRGQSSKLFF. The CDR3 DNA sequence: TGTGCCAGTAGTCCACGCCGGGGACAGTCCTCAAAACTGTTTTTT. Looking up the rest from reference TRBV19 and TRBJ1-4 gives the full variable domain: DGGITQSPKYLFRKEGQNVTLSCEQNLNHDAMYWYRQDPGQGLRLIYYSQIVNDFQKGDIAEGYSVSREKKESFPLTVTSAQKNPTAFYLCASSPRRGQSSKLFFGSGTQLSVL.

J is TRBJ2-2 and V is TRBV2; D is unresolved. Germline CDR1 SNHLY, CDR2 FYNNEI. The CDR3 runs 15 residues. Trimming pared 5 bases from V and 0 bases from J, leaving 10 bases between. The CDR3 loop reads CASSPWQANTGELFF. In DNA, the CDR3 is TGTGCCAGCAGTCCTTGGCAGGCGAACACCGGGGAGCTGTTTTTT.

The CDR3 sequence is CASTLATGDEQYF. The CDR3 coding sequence is TGTGCCAGCACCCTCGCCACGGGTGATGAGCAGTACTTC. The chain has TRBV6-1 and TRBJ2-7, with D unresolved. Germline CDR1 and CDR2: MNHNS and SASEGT. V was clipped by 7 bases and J by 7 bases, with 17 bases between them. This CDR3 comprises 13 residues.

CDR3 sequence: CASSQEPGGPTDTQYF. As DNA, the CDR3 is TGTGCCAGCAGCCAAGAACCGGGGGGGCCCACAGATACGCAGTATTTT. The chain joins TRBV14 to TRBJ2-3; 8 bases are a match to TRBD2. CDR1 and CDR2 from the germline V gene are SGHDN and FVKESK. V lost 0 bases and J lost 2; bases outside the gene matches: 4. The CDR3 totals 16 residues.

This chain links TRBV4-2 with TRBJ2-7; 9 nucleotides align to TRBD2. CDR3 length: 17 residues. V lost 2 bases, J lost 4 bases, and 12 bases stayed unmatched. Germline V gene sequence: CDR1 LGHNA, CDR2 YNFKEQ. The CDR3 sequence: CASSQSFGSGGPYEQYF. CDR3 coding DNA: TGTGCCAGCAGCCAAAGCTTCGGTAGCGGGGGTCCGTACGAGCAGTACTTC.

This chain joins TRBV5-8 and TRBJ1-4; 8 bases are a match to TRBD1. V lost 0 bases, J lost 5 bases, and 3 bases stayed unmatched. CDR1 and CDR2 (germline): SGHTS, YDEGEE. The CDR3 runs 15 residues. CDR3 DNA sequence: TGTGCCAGCAGCTTGGGACAGGGGAAAAATGAAAAACTGTTTTTT. Its translation: CASSLGQGKNEKLFF.

This clone was counted between two and nine times. The junction differs from germline at one of its ends, possibly a read error. The V and J genes are TRBV5-6 and TRBJ2-2, with TRBD1 identical over 8 bases. The CDR3 is 15 residues long. Germline V gene sequence: CDR1 SGHDT, CDR2 YYEEEE. The CDR3 DNA reads as TGTGCCAGCAGAAGGACAGGGACGAACGCCGGGGAGCTGTTTTTT. Translated, it gives CASRRTGTNAGELFF.

This sequence joins TRBV6-5 and TRBJ2-7; maybe TRBD1 (5 bases). V lost 10 bases and J 5 bases, leaving 12 bases between the germline ends. The CDR3 covers 11 residues. Germline V gene sequence: CDR1 MNHEY, CDR2 SVGAGI. DNA for the CDR3: TGTGCCACCGACAGCGTCCACGAGCAGTACTTC. Encoded protein: CATDSVHEQYF.

The V and J genes are TRBV29-1 and TRBJ1-5, with 7 bases that match TRBD1. Trimming at V came to 7 bases and at J to 6 bases, leaving 6 bases not matched to a gene. CDR3 size: 12 residues. Germline V lookup: CDR1 SQVTM, CDR2 ANQGSEA. CDR3 amino acids: CSAGGEGQPQHF. In nucleotides, the CDR3 is TGCAGCGCAGGGGGTGAGGGTCAGCCCCAGCATTTT. Drawing the rest from reference TRBV29-1 and TRBJ1-5, the complete variable domain is SAVISQKPSRDICQRGTSLTIQCQVDSQVTMMFWYRQQPGQSLTLIATANQGSEATYESGFVIDKFPISRPNLTFSTLTVSNMSPEDSSIYLCSAGGEGQPQHFGDGTRLSIL.

This rearrangement joins TRBV5-4 to TRBJ2-7; 11 bases align to TRBD1. CDR1 SGHNT and CDR2 YYREEE come from the germline V gene (reference sequence). The CDR3 spans 15 residues. V lost 5 bases, J lost 3 bases, and 7 bases stayed unmatched. The CDR3 sequence is CASSPGTGGFYEQYF. The CDR3 DNA follows: TGTGCCAGCAGTCCCGGGACAGGGGGATTCTACGAGCAGTACTTC.

The chain recombines TRBV7-8 with TRBJ2-5; D may be TRBD2 (6 bases). The V and J ends lost 2 bases and 6 bases respectively, with 10 bases between them. In germline, CDR1 is SGHVS, CDR2 FQNEAQ. The length of the CDR3 is 13 residues. CDR3 in DNA: TGTGCCAGCAGCTTAATACGGGGGAAGACCCAGTACTTC. Residues: CASSLIRGKTQYF. The whole variable domain, filled in from reference TRBV7-8 and TRBJ2-5, reads GAGVSQSPRYKVAKRGQDVALRCDPISGHVSLFWYQQALGQGPEFLTYFQNEAQLDKSGLPSDRFFAERPEGSVSTLKIQRTQQEDSAVYLCASSLIRGKTQYFGPGTRLLVL.